A selection of T cell receptor beta chains follows, all from one sample in a study of tumor-infiltrating lymphocytes in primary liver carcinoma. TCRdb re-called the multiplex PCR reads through MiXCR, storing one row per CDR3 protein. The sample includes 300,000 to 400,000 distinct CDR3 sequences, over 55% of them seen just once. Sequenced: peripheral blood. The origin of the receptors is a man aged 40-55 years with primary liver carcinoma and hepatitis B virus infection. The CDR3 runs from the conserved cysteine through the conserved F or W. D genes are given only for firm matches. Size values are once, few and many counts, or a class for expanded clones, and some rows have none.

D	V	J	size	CDR3	DNA
-	TRBV7-9	TRBJ1-2	-	CASSLVQGGRGLYGYTF	TGTGCCAGCAGCTTAGTGCAGGGAGGGAGAGGGCTCTATGGCTACACCTTC
TRBD1	TRBV11-2	TRBJ2-7	few	CASSSRQGASSYEQYF	TGTGCCAGCAGCTCCAGACAGGGGGCGAGCTCCTACGAGCAGTACTTC
-	TRBV5-6	TRBJ2-7	many	CASSPTGLYEQYF	TGTGCCAGCAGCCCTACAGGACTTTACGAGCAGTACTTC
-	TRBV12-3/TRBV12-4	TRBJ2-1	-	CASTLPLRLSYNEQFF	TGTGCCAGCACCCTCCCCTTGCGGCTATCTTACAATGAGCAGTTCTTC
-	TRBV29-1	TRBJ1-1	-	CNADGGPREAFF	TGCAACGCTGACGGGGGTCCCAGGGAGGCTTTCTTT
TRBD2	TRBV7-9	TRBJ2-1	once	CASSLVVAGGRNEQFF	TGTGCCAGCAGCTTAGTTGTAGCGGGAGGGAGGAATGAGCAGTTCTTC
TRBD1	TRBV14	TRBJ2-7	-	CAGSRTGTYGQYF	TGTGCCGGCAGCCGGACAGGAACCTACGGGCAGTACTTC
-	TRBV7-9	TRBJ2-5	-	CAEGPNLVETQYF	TGTGCCGAGGGACCCAACCTGGTCGAGACCCAGTACTTC
-	TRBV29-1	TRBJ2-2	few	CSVEVSNTGELFF	TGCAGCGTTGAAGTCTCAAACACCGGGGAGCTGTTTTTT
-	TRBV4-1	TRBJ2-3	-	CASSQGADTQCF	TGCGCCAGCAGCCAGGGAGCAGATACGCAGTGTTTT
TRBD2	TRBV4-2	TRBJ2-7	-	CAGSQGASGSGEQYF	TGTGCCGGCAGCCAAGGGGCTAGCGGGAGCGGGGAGCAGTACTTC
-	TRBV6-5	TRBJ2-6	-	CASSASRDVSGANIPTF	TGTGCCAGCAGTGCAAGCAGGGACGTCTCTGGGGCCAACATCCCGACTTTC
-	TRBV6-5	TRBJ2-3	few	CASSYSGVTDTQYF	TGTGCCAGCAGTTACTCTGGGGTCACAGATACGCAGTATTTT
-	TRBV5-1	TRBJ2-2	-	CASSFSLNTHTGELFF	TGCGCCAGCAGCTTTTCTCTCAACACCCACACCGGGGAGCTGTTTTTT
-	TRBV6-5	TRBJ2-7	-	CASSLGVTYEQCF	TGTGCCAGCAGTTTAGGGGTGACCTACGAGCAGTGCTTC
TRBD1	TRBV5-4	TRBJ2-1	once	CASSARDRPNNEQLF	TGTGCCAGCAGCGCCCGGGACAGACCTAACAATGAGCAGTTGTTC
-	TRBV11-3	TRBJ2-1	-	CASSLLAGADRYYNEQFF	TGTGCCAGCAGCTTACTCGCTGGGGCGGATCGCTACTACAATGAGCAGTTCTTC
-	TRBV11-2	TRBJ2-1	-	CASSFSLVHEQFF	TGTGCCAGCAGCTTCTCCCTAGTCCATGAGCAGTTCTTC
TRBD2	TRBV11-1	TRBJ2-1	-	CASSSTSRRSYNEQFF	TGTGCCAGCAGTTCGACTAGCAGGAGGTCCTATAATGAGCAGTTCTTC
TRBD1	TRBV6-6	TRBJ1-4	-	CASSPPGQNEKLFF	TGTGCCAGCAGTCCCCCGGGACAGAATGAAAAACTGTTTTTT
TRBD1	TRBV11-2	TRBJ1-3	many	CASSIHRGTGNTIYF	TGTGCCAGCAGCATCCACAGGGGAACTGGAAACACCATATATTTT
TRBD1	TRBV28	TRBJ1-5	-	CASYDRASQPQHF	TGTGCCAGTTACGACAGGGCGAGTCAGCCCCAGCATTTT
TRBD2	TRBV14	TRBJ2-1	-	CASSPGLAGGRSYNEQFF	TGTGCCAGCAGCCCCGGACTAGCGGGAGGCCGCTCCTACAATGAGCAGTTCTTC
-	TRBV28	TRBJ2-6	-	CARTFSGANVLTF	TGTGCCAGAACTTTTTCTGGGGCCAACGTCCTGACTTTC
-	TRBV12-3/TRBV12-4	TRBJ2-7	many	CASSYGPPNEQYF	TGTGCCAGCAGTTACGGGCCCCCCAACGAGCAGTACTTC
TRBD1	TRBV28	TRBJ2-6	-	CASSFRHQGAGDLTF	TGTGCCAGCAGTTTTAGACATCAGGGGGCGGGCGACCTGACTTTC
TRBD2	TRBV12-3/TRBV12-4	TRBJ2-7	-	CASSSPGKGGPFEQYF	TGTGCCAGCAGTTCCCCCGGTAAGGGAGGGCCATTCGAGCAGTACTTC